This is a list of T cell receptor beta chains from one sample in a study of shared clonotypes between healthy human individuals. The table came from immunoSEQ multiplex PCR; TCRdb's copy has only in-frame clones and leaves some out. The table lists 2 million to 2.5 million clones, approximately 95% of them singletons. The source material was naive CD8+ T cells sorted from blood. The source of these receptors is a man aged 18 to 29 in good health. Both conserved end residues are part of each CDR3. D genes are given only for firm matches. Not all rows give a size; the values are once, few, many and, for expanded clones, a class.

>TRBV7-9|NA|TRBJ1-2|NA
CASSPWNKGEDGYTF
TGTGCCAGCAGCCCCTGGAACAAGGGAGAAGATGGCTACACCTTC
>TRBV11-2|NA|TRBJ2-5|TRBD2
CASSLEAGGIQETQYF
TGTGCCAGCAGCTTAGAAGCGGGGGGCATCCAAGAGACCCAGTACTTC
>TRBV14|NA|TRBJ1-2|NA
CASSLWDGSNYGYTF
TGTGCCAGCAGCCTTTGGGACGGCTCTAACTATGGCTACACCTTC
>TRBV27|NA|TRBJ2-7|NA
CASSLILGSYEQYF
TGTGCCAGCAGTTTAATTCTGGGCTCCTACGAGCAGTACTTC
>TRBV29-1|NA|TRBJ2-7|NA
CSVRGLDSESYEQYF
TGCAGCGTGAGAGGCTTGGACAGTGAATCCTACGAGCAGTACTTC
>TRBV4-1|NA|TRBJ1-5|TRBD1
CASSQEVIQGSNQPQHF
TGCGCCAGCAGCCAAGAAGTTATACAGGGGAGCAATCAGCCCCAGCATTTT
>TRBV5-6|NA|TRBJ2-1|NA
CASSPLGAVEQFF
TGTGCCAGCAGCCCACTAGGGGCGGTTGAGCAGTTCTTC
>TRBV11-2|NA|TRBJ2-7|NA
CASSLGLQSPEQYF
TGTGCCAGCAGCTTAGGATTGCAGTCCCCCGAGCAGTACTTC
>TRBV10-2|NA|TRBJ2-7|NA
CASSPGLSYEQYF
TGCGCCAGCAGTCCCGGGCTCTCCTACGAGCAGTACTTC
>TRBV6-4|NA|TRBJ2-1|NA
CASSDSGGGQFF
TGTGCCAGCAGTGACTCCGGGGGAGGGCAGTTCTTC
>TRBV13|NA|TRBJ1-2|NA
CASSLGAYPSNYGYTF
TGTGCCAGCAGCTTAGGAGCTTACCCGTCTAACTATGGCTACACCTTC
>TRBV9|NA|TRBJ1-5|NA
CASSVGSMDQPQHF
TGTGCCAGCAGCGTAGGATCAATGGATCAGCCCCAGCATTTT
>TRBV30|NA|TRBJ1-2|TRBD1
CAWMGGQLFYGYTF
TGTGCCTGGATGGGGGGACAGTTATTCTATGGCTACACCTTC
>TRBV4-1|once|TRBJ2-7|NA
CASSQGSSYEQYF
TGCGCCAGCAGCCAAGGCAGTAGCTACGAGCAGTACTTC
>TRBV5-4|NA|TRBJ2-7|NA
CASSLGSTYEQCF
TGTGCCAGCAGCTTGGGGTCCACCTACGAGCAGTGCTTC
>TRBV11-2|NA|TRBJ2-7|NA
CASSLGLEQYF
TGTGCCAGCAGCCTAGGTCTCGAGCAGTACTTC
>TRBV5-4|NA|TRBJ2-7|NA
CASSLSQGSLYEQYF
TGTGCCAGCAGCTTGTCGCAGGGATCTCTCTACGAGCAGTACTTC
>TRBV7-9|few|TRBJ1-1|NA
CASSSGTENTEAFF
TGTGCCAGCAGCTCCGGGACTGAGAACACTGAAGCTTTCTTT
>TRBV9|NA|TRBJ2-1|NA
CASSVELGGDEQFF
TGTGCCAGCAGCGTAGAGTTAGGGGGTGATGAGCAGTTCTTC
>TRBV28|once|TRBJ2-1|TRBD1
CASSFTGGGYNEQFF
TGTGCCAGCAGCTTTACAGGGGGCGGCTACAATGAGCAGTTCTTC
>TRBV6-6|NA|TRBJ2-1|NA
CASSWTAYNEQFF
TGTGCCAGCAGTTGGACTGCTTACAATGAGCAGTTCTTC
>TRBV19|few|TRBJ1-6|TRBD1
CASSTGQASSYNSPLHF
TGTGCCAGTAGTACCGGACAGGCCAGCTCCTATAATTCACCCCTCCACTTT
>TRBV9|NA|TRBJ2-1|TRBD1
CASSVAPGTGRPEQFF
TGTGCCAGCAGCGTAGCCCCCGGGACAGGGAGGCCTGAGCAGTTCTTC
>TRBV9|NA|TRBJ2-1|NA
CASSVGGDSYNEQFF
TGTGCCAGCAGCGTAGGCGGAGACTCCTACAATGAGCAGTTCTTC
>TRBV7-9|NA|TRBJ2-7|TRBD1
CASSLGQLPYEQYF
TGTGCCAGCAGCCTGGGACAGTTACCCTACGAGCAGTACTTC
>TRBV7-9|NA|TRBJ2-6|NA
CASSLERGRGSGANVLTF
TGTGCCAGCAGCTTAGAGAGGGGCCGGGGATCTGGGGCCAACGTCCTGACTTTC
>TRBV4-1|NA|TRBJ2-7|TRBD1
CASSQLTGGSEQYF
TGCGCCAGCAGCCAACTGACAGGGGGGTCCGAGCAGTACTTC
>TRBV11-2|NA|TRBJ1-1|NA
CASSLEAAANTEAFF
TGTGCCAGCAGCTTAGAGGCGGCAGCTAACACTGAAGCTTTCTTT
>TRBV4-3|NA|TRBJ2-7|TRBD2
CASSQEETSGSIEQYF
TGCGCCAGCAGCCAAGAGGAGACTAGCGGGAGTATCGAGCAGTACTTC
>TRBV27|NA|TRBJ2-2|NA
CASSFGGGITGELFF
TGTGCCAGCAGTTTCGGGGGAGGCATCACCGGGGAGCTGTTTTTT
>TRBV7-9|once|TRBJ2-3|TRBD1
CASSSGQGADTQYF
TGTGCCAGCAGCTCCGGACAGGGGGCAGATACGCAGTATTTT
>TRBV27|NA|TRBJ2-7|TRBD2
CASSPSTSGAYEQYF
TGTGCCAGCAGTCCGTCGACTAGCGGGGCTTACGAGCAGTACTTC
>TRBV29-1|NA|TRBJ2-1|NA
CSVKGANYNEQFF
TGCAGCGTTAAAGGGGCCAACTACAATGAGCAGTTCTTC
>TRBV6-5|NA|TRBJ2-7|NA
CASSYSQFYEQYF
TGTGCCAGCAGTTACTCGCAATTTTACGAGCAGTACTTC
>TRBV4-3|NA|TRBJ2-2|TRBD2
CASSHLLAGVNTGELFF
TGCGCCAGCAGCCATTTACTAGCGGGAGTTAACACCGGGGAGCTGTTTTTT
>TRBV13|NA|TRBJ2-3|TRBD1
CASSFTLRTGTNTDTQYF
TGTGCCAGCAGCTTCACCCTACGGACAGGGACCAACACAGATACGCAGTATTTT
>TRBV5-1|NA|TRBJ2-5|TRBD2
CASRGTSGVQETQYF
TGCGCCAGCAGAGGGACTAGCGGAGTCCAAGAGACCCAGTACTTC
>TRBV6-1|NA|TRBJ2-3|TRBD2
CASSEFVAGSRDTQYF
TGTGCCAGCAGTGAATTTGTAGCGGGGTCCCGAGATACGCAGTATTTT
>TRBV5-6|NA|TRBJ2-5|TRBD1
CASSARRGLQETQYF
TGTGCCAGCAGCGCCCGCAGGGGGCTACAGGAGACCCAGTACTTC
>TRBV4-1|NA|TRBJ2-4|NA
CASSQVGTTNIQYF
TGCGCCAGCAGCCAAGTCGGGACGACAAACATTCAGTACTTC
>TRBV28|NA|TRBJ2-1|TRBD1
CASSPWTGIPEQFF
TGTGCCAGCAGTCCCTGGACAGGGATCCCTGAGCAGTTCTTC
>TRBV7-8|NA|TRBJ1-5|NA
CASSTDRLDSNQPQHF
TGTGCCAGCAGTACGGACAGACTGGATAGCAATCAGCCCCAGCATTTT
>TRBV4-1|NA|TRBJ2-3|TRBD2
CASSQEFPAGGTDTQYF
TGCGCCAGCAGCCAAGAATTTCCAGCGGGGGGCACAGATACGCAGTATTTT
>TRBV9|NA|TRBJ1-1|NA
CASSDGRGEAFF
TGTGCCAGCAGCGACGGGCGGGGTGAAGCTTTCTTT
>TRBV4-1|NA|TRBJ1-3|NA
CASSQDDGEGGNTIYF
TGCGCCAGCAGCCAAGATGACGGTGAAGGGGGAAACACCATATATTTT
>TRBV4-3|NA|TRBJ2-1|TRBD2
CASSLIAGLYNEQFF
TGCGCCAGCAGCCTAATAGCGGGCCTCTACAATGAGCAGTTCTTC
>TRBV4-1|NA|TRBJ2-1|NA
CASRKLASSSYNEQFF
TGCGCCAGCAGGAAACTAGCTTCTAGCTCCTACAATGAGCAGTTCTTC
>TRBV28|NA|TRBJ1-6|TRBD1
CASRVGDSSDSPLHF
TGTGCCAGCAGGGTTGGGGACAGCAGCGATTCACCCCTCCACTTT
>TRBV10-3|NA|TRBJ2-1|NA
CAISESIREGLSYNEQFF
TGTGCCATCAGTGAGTCGATAAGGGAAGGTTTGTCCTACAATGAGCAGTTCTTC
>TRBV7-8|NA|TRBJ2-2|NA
CASSFFPRDTEFQRGTGELFF
TGTGCCAGCAGCTTCTTCCCCCGGGACACCGAATTCCAACGGGGAACCGGGGAGCTGTTTTTT
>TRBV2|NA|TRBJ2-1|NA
CASTAGAYEQFF
TGTGCCAGCACGGCAGGGGCGTATGAGCAGTTCTTC
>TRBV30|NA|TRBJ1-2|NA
CAWSPTASTYGYTF
TGTGCCTGGAGTCCCACAGCGAGCACCTATGGCTACACCTTC
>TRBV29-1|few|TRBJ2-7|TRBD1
CSVRWQGAYEQYF
TGCAGCGTTCGGTGGCAGGGGGCCTACGAGCAGTACTTC